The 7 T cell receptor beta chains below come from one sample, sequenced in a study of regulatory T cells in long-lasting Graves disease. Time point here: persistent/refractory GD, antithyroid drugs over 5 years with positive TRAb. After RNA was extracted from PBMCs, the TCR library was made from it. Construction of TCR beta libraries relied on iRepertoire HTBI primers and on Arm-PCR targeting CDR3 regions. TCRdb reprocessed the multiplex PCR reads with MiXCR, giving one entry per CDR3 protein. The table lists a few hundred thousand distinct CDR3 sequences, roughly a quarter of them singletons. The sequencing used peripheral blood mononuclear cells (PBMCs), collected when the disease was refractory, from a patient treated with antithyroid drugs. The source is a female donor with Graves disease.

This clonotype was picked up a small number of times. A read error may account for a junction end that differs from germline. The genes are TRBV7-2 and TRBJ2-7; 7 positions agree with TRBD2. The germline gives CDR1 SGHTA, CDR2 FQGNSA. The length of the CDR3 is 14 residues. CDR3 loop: CASSQDRGGNEQYF. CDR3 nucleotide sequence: TGCGCCAGCAGCCAAGATCGCGGGGGTAACGAGCAGTACTTC.

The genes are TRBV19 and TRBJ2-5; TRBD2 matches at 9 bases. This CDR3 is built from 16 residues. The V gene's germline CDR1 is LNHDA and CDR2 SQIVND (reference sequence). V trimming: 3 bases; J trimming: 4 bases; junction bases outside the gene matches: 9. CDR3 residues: CASSILLGLAGETQYF. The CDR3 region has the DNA TGTGCCAGTAGTATTCTACTGGGACTAGCAGGAGAGACCCAGTACTTC. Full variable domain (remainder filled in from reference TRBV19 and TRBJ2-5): DGGITQSPKYLFRKEGQNVTLSCEQNLNHDAMYWYRQDPGQGLRLIYYSQIVNDFQKGDIAEGYSVSREKKESFPLTVTSAQKNPTAFYLCASSILLGLAGETQYFGPGTRLLVL.

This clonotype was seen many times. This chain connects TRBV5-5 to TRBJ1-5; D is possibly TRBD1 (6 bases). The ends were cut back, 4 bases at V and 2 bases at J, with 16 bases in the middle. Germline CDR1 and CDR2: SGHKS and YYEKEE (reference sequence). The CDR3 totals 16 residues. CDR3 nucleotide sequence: TGTGCCAGCAGCGGGGGGGCAGGGATAGGCAATCAGCCCCAGCATTTT. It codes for CASSGGAGIGNQPQHF.

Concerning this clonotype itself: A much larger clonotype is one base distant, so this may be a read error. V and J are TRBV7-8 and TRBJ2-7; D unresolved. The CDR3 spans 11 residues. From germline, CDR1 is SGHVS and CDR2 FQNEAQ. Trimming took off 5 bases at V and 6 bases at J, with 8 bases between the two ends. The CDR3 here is CASSRNGEQYF. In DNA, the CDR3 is TGTGCCAGCAGCAGGAACGGCGAGCAGTACTTC.

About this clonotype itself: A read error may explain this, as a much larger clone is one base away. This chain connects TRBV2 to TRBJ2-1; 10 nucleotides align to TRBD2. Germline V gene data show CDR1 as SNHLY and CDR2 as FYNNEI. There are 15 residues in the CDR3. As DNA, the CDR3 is TGTGCCGGCAGTATAGCGGGAGGCTCTCACAATGAGCAGTTCTTC. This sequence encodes CAGSIAGGSHNEQFF.

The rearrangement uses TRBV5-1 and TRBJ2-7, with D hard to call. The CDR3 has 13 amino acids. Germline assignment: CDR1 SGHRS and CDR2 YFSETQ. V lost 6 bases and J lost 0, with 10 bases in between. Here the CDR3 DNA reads TGCGCCAGCAAGGTTGGCAGCTCCTACGAGCAGTACTTC. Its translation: CASKVGSSYEQYF.

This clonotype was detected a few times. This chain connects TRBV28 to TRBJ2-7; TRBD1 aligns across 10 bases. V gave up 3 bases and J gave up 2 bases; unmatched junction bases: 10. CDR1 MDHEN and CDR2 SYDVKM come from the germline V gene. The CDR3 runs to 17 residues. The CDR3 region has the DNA TGTGCCAGCAGTTTTTCGATTGGGGACAGGGGACCCTACGAGCAGTACTTC. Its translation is CASSFSIGDRGPYEQYF.